This is a list of T cell receptor beta chains from one sample in a study of cytomegalovirus exposure and HLA in healthy donors. The data were produced by immunoSEQ multiplex PCR, yet TCRdb's version contains in-frame clones alone and is incomplete. The sample lists approximately 110,000 clones; 55% to 75% were seen once. The sequenced material came from PBMCs. These TCRs come from a man aged 25-45 years in good health and CMV-seropositive. Both conserved end residues are part of each CDR3. Fields, in order: D gene, J gene, V gene, CDR3 protein. The D gene is left open where the match is weak.

TRBD2	TRBJ2-3	TRBV9	CASSVRVAGVLEGPQYF
TRBD1	TRBJ2-7	TRBV19	CASSRDRGSYEQYF
TRBD1	TRBJ1-5	TRBV10-3	CAIQQGSNQPQHF
NA	TRBJ1-3	TRBV14	CASSQHSSSGNTIYF
NA	TRBJ1-3	TRBV5-6	CASSLGGGPSSGNTIYF
NA	TRBJ1-4	TRBV4-1	CASSQAPGVEKLFF
NA	TRBJ1-1	TRBV28	CASSLIGVRGRGDTEAFF
NA	TRBJ1-5	TRBV19	CAGSIDRRGGNQPQHF
NA	TRBJ1-6	TRBV28	CASSPVKSPLHF
TRBD2	TRBJ2-2	TRBV11-2	CASSFRGAGAGELFF
NA	TRBJ2-1	TRBV5-1	CASSLGSGAGINEQFF
NA	TRBJ2-1	TRBV7-2	CASSLVTRSNSYNEQFF
TRBD1	TRBJ1-2	TRBV28	CASSTGTGNGGYTF
NA	TRBJ1-5	TRBV19	CASSSSVNQPQHF
NA	TRBJ1-1	TRBV21-1	CASSKGQATPEAFF
NA	TRBJ2-3	TRBV29-1	CSVAPTGGVTDTQYF
TRBD2	TRBJ2-1	TRBV9	CASSDGTRGYNEQFF
NA	TRBJ2-3	TRBV5-4	CASSRRGGAADTQYF
TRBD1	TRBJ1-1	TRBV4-1	CASSHLHSLGTGGVSTEAFF
TRBD2	TRBJ2-1	TRBV4-3	CASSQDLAGIYNEQFF
NA	TRBJ1-1	TRBV29-1	CSVERDTEAFF
TRBD2	TRBJ2-3	TRBV18	CASSPGLGGGALTDTQYF
NA	TRBJ2-1	TRBV7-7	CASSGAGPGGNEQFF
TRBD1	TRBJ1-1	TRBV7-2	CASSFSRGTEAFF
NA	TRBJ1-5	TRBV7-2	CASSFTGNSNQPQHF
NA	TRBJ2-2	TRBV9	CASSVPGLTNTGELFF
TRBD1	TRBJ1-1	TRBV7-9	CASSPEVRGAEAFF
NA	TRBJ1-2	TRBV12-2	CASRAGEAGQGCGYTF
NA	TRBJ2-7	TRBV12-5	CASGLVSSEQYF
NA	TRBJ2-1	TRBV9	CASSGGYNEQFF
TRBD1	TRBJ1-2	TRBV11-2	CASSTRPGQLIHGYTF
NA	TRBJ1-6	TRBV4-3	CASSQEYRPGHNSPLHF
TRBD2	TRBJ2-7	TRBV7-8	CASTPRGGREQYF
NA	TRBJ1-5	TRBV11-2	CASSLDGRQPQHF
NA	TRBJ1-1	TRBV27	CASRSGVLNTEAFF
TRBD2	TRBJ2-1	TRBV29-1	CSVDLAGVRNEQFF
NA	TRBJ1-5	TRBV19	CASSIDREQPQHF
NA	TRBJ2-7	TRBV7-8	CASATGREEQYF
TRBD1	TRBJ2-1	TRBV12-5	CASGSNRGRAYNEQFF
TRBD1	NA	TRBV5-1	CASRPGTGYEQYF